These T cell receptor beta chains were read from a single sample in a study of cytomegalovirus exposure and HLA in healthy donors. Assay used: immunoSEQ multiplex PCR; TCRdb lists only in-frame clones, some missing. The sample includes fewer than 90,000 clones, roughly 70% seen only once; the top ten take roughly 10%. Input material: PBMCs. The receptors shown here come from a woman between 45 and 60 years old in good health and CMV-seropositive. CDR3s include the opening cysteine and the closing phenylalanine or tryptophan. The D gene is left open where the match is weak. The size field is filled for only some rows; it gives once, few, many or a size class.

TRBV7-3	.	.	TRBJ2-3	TGTGCCAGCAGCTTAAAAGCCGATACGCAGTATTTT	CASSLKADTQYF
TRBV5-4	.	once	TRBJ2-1	TGTGCCAGCAGCTTGGGTGAGAAGGGGTGGAATGAGCAGTTCTTC	CASSLGEKGWNEQFF
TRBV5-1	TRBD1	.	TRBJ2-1	TGCGCCAGCAGCTTGGCCGGGACAGGTGTGAGTGAGCAGTTCTTC	CASSLAGTGVSEQFF
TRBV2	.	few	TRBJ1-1	TGTGCCAGCGACAAAAGGGGTGGGTTCGCTGAAGCTTTCTTT	CASDKRGGFAEAFF
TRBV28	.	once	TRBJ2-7	TGTGCCAGCAGTTTTAGTTTGAAGGAGCAGTACTTC	CASSFSLKEQYF
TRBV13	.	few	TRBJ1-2	TGTGCCAGCAGCCTATCATGGGACACCTATGGCTACACCTTC	CASSLSWDTYGYTF
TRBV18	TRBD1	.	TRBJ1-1	TGTGCCAGCTCACCCCAAACGGGACAGGGGAACACTGAAGCTTTCTTT	CASSPQTGQGNTEAFF
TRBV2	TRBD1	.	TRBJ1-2	TGTGCCAGCAGTGAAGAGAGTGGGAAGACAGGGAGTGGCTACACCTTC	CASSEESGKTGSGYTF
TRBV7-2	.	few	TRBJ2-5	TGTGCCAGCTGCCTAGGGGGAGGGGTCCAAGAGACCCAGTACTTC	CASCLGGGVQETQYF
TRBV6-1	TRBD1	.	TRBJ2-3	TGTGCCAGCGGACTCGACAGGGGTCGAACAGATACGCAGTATTTT	CASGLDRGRTDTQYF
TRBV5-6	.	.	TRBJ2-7	TGTGCCAGCAGCTTTTTCCAATACGAGCAGTACTTC	CASSFFQYEQYF
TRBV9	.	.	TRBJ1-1	TGTGCCAGCAGCGTGGAGCCGAACACTGAAGCTTTCTTT	CASSVEPNTEAFF
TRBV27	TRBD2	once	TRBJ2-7	TGTGCCAGCTCCCGCCGCCCGGGACTAGCAGACGAGCAGTACTTC	CASSRRPGLADEQYF
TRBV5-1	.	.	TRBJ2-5	TGCGCCAGCAGCTTGGGGGGCGTAGGGGGAGAGACCCAGTACTTC	CASSLGGVGGETQYF
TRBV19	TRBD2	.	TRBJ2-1	TGTGCCAGTAGTCCCCTTGAGGGAGGGGTGCAGTTCTTC	CASSPLEGGVQFF
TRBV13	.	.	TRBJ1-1	TGTGCCAGCAGCCGAGGGGGTTGGAACACTGAAGCTTTCTTT	CASSRGGWNTEAFF
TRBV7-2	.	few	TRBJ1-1	TGTGCCAGCAGCTCGGGACTCCTGAACACTGAAGCTTTCTTT	CASSSGLLNTEAFF
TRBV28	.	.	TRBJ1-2	TGTGCCAGCAGTTTATCGCCGCAGGGCTATGGCTACACCTTC	CASSLSPQGYGYTF
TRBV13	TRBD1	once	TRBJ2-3	TGTGCCAGCAGCGTGGGACAGATCTCCACAGATACGCAGTATTTT	CASSVGQISTDTQYF
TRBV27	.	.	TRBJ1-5	TGTGCCAGCAGGGCGGGGACGGTGTATAGCAATCAGCCCCAGCATTTT	CASRAGTVYSNQPQHF
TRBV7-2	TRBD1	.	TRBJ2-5	TGTGCCAGCAGCTGGACAGGGGGTTTGGAGACCCAGTACTTC	CASSWTGGLETQYF
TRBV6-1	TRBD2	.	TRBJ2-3	TGTGCCAGCAGTGAATACGTAGCGGGAGGGCCAACAGATACGCAGTATTTT	CASSEYVAGGPTDTQYF
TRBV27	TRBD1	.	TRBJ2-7	TGTGCCAGCAGTTCCCCGGGACAGGGCAAGTACGAGCAGTACTTC	CASSSPGQGKYEQYF
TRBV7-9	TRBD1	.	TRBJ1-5	TGTTCCAGCAGCTTAGCTTACGAGACAGGGAACAATCAGCCCCAGCATTTT	CSSSLAYETGNNQPQHF
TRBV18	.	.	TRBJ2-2	TGTGCCAGCTCACTGCCCTCAGGGCACACCGGGGAGCTGTTTTTT	CASSLPSGHTGELFF
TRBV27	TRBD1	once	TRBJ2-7	TGTGCCAGCAGTTTGGTGTCCGGGACAGGGCGTCTCCAGCAGTACTTC	CASSLVSGTGRLQQYF
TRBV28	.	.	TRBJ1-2	TGTGCCAGCACCTACCCGGGGGATGGCTACACCTTC	CASTYPGDGYTF
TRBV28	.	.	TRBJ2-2	TGTGCCAGCAGTAACAGGGAAATCAACACCGGGGAGCTGTTTTTT	CASSNREINTGELFF
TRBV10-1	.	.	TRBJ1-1	TGCGCCAGCAGTGAGTGGCCGAACACTGAAGCTTTCTTT	CASSEWPNTEAFF
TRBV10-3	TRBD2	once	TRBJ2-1	TGTGCCATCAACGGCGGGAGCGCCTACAATGAGCAGTTCTTC	CAINGGSAYNEQFF
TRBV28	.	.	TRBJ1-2	TGTGCCAGCAGCCCCGACACCGCTGTCACCAACTATGGCTACACCTTC	CASSPDTAVTNYGYTF